This TCR beta chain derives from a study of response to subunit inactivated influenza vaccine. After removal of 4 bases from V and 5 bases from J, the junction contained 4 bases not matched to a gene. CDR3 length: 14 amino acids. CDR1 SGHVS and CDR2 FQNEAQ come from the germline V gene. TCRdb redid the calling of the RT-PCR reads with MiXCR, one entry per CDR3 protein. The sample has about 650,000 distinct CDR3 sequences, around 15% seen once. Study results and limitations: Only a handful of new T cells, the authors suggested, are recruited with each seasonal influenza vaccination.

Of note for this clonotype: The antigen remains undetermined.

Material: PBMCs from blood, obtained approximately 15 days before vaccination. The receptor's source is a man in his fifties or sixties who received an inactivated influenza vaccine. The chain is built from TRBV7-8 and TRBJ2-7; 11 bases fit TRBD2. The CDR3 DNA follows: TGTGCCAGCAGCTCTAGCGGGGGGACTGACGAGCAGTACTTC. Residues: CASSSSGGTDEQYF.